These T cell receptor beta chains were read from a single sample in a study. MiXCR, run by TCRdb on the 5' RACE reads, gives a single entry per CDR3 protein. This sample's table reports 100 or so distinct CDR3 sequences. Sequenced material: gluten tetramer+ CD4+ T cells from blood, taken while untreated, on a gluten-free diet, or during gluten challenge (not recorded which). These receptors were taken from a male donor with celiac disease. The CDR3 runs from the conserved cysteine through the conserved F or W. The order of the fields is D gene, V gene, clone size, J gene, CDR3 DNA, CDR3 protein. D genes are given only for firm matches. Only part of the rows carry a size: once, few, many, or a class if the clone is expanded.

>TRBD1|TRBV4-3|large|TRBJ2-6
TGCGCCAGCAGCCGAGAAACAGGGGTCGGTGGGGCCAACGTCCTGACTTTC
CASSRETGVGGANVLTF
>TRBD1|TRBV7-6|large|TRBJ2-7
TGTGCCAGCAGCCCCCTGCCTCCTGTCCCGGGACAGGCGTCCTACGAGCAGTACTTC
CASSPLPPVPGQASYEQYF
>TRBD2|TRBV7-2|large|TRBJ2-3
TGTGCCAGCAGCCTAAGCGGGACGACAAGGGCAGATACGCAGTATTTT
CASSLSGTTRADTQYF
>TRBD2|TRBV7-3|large|TRBJ2-3
TGTGCCAGCAGCTCACTCGGGGGGCTAGCGGGAGTCACAGATACGCAGTATTTT
CASSSLGGLAGVTDTQYF
>TRBD1|TRBV5-6|hyperexpanded|TRBJ1-1
TGTGCCAGCAGCTTGTATATGGGCAGGGGGGCGTTTAAGGACACTGAAGCTTTCTTT
CASSLYMGRGAFKDTEAFF
>NA|TRBV7-2|hyperexpanded|TRBJ2-3
TGTGCCAGCAGCTTAAGAGCGTTGGGGGCAGATACGCAGTATTTT
CASSLRALGADTQYF
>NA|TRBV2|large|TRBJ2-7
TGTGCCAGCAGTGTGCCAGGGATGTACGAGCAGTACTTC
CASSVPGMYEQYF
>NA|TRBV4-2|large|TRBJ2-1
TGTGCCAGCAGCCTAGGGGGTTCCAGCGCCGGGCAGTTCTTC
CASSLGGSSAGQFF
>NA|TRBV4-3|NA|TRBJ1-2
TGCGCCAGCAGCCTGGAACAGGGCACCTCTTTTACCTTC
CASSLEQGTSFTF
>NA|TRBV7-3|NA|TRBJ2-7
TGTGCCAGCAGCTTAATAGGTGGGAGAATTTACGAGCAGTACTTC
CASSLIGGRIYEQYF
>NA|TRBV20-1|hyperexpanded|TRBJ2-1
TGCAGTGCTAGTTATCTCCTAGCTCAGAATGAGCAGTTCTTC
CSASYLLAQNEQFF
>NA|TRBV7-2|hyperexpanded|TRBJ2-7
TGTGCCAGCAGCTTACGGGCTGGGGGGGCCCACGAGCAGTACTTC
CASSLRAGGAHEQYF
>NA|TRBV5-1|hyperexpanded|TRBJ2-3
TGCGCCAGCAGCTTCGGAGCTAGCACAGATACGCAGTATTTT
CASSFGASTDTQYF
>NA|TRBV12-3/TRBV12-4|NA|TRBJ1-1
TGTGCCAGCAGCGGAAGGAGGAGCACTGAAGCTTTCTTT
CASSGRRSTEAFF
>NA|TRBV29-1|hyperexpanded|TRBJ2-1
TGCAGCGTAACCCGGGACATAACGGACAATGAGCAGTTCTTC
CSVTRDITDNEQFF
>TRBD1|TRBV15|large|TRBJ2-1
TGTGCCACCAGCAGGGACAGGGTGACGAATGAGCAGTTCTTC
CATSRDRVTNEQFF
>NA|TRBV6-2/TRBV6-3|large|TRBJ2-1
TGTGCCAGCAGTTACTCATTAGCGGCACCCTCGGAAGAGCAGTTCTTC
CASSYSLAAPSEEQFF
>TRBD2|TRBV2|large|TRBJ2-1
TGTGCCAGCAGCTATAACCGGGGACTAGCGACCGGCGATGAGCAGTTCTTC
CASSYNRGLATGDEQFF
>NA|TRBV7-2|once|TRBJ2-3
TGTGCCAACAGCTTAAGGTGGACAGATACACAGTATTTT
CANSLRWTDTQYF
>NA|TRBV4-3|large|TRBJ2-3
TGCGCCAGCAGCCAAGTCCACAGCACAGATACGCAGTATTTT
CASSQVHSTDTQYF
>TRBD1|TRBV10-1|NA|TRBJ1-3
TGCGCCAGCAGTGGGGGACAGGGGGCAGTTCTAAACACCATATATTTT
CASSGGQGAVLNTIYF
>TRBD1|TRBV7-2|hyperexpanded|TRBJ2-5
TGTGCCAGCAGCTTCGGACAGGGGGCGACCCAGTACTTC
CASSFGQGATQYF
>NA|TRBV5-5|NA|TRBJ2-5
TGTGCCAGCAGCTTCGCCCCGTCCCAAGAGACCCAGTACTTC
CASSFAPSQETQYF
>NA|TRBV19|hyperexpanded|TRBJ2-3
TGTGCGAAACGTAGATCTGAGGATCCCCCAGATACGCAGTATTTT
CAKRRSEDPPDTQYF
>TRBD1|TRBV28|large|TRBJ1-6
TGTGCCAGCAGTTTACTCGGACAGGGTCGGTCACCCCTCCACTTT
CASSLLGQGRSPLHF
>TRBD1|TRBV28|large|TRBJ2-7
TGTGCCAGCAGTCCCATTGGACAGGGTCGGTCCGAGCAGTACTTC
CASSPIGQGRSEQYF
>TRBD2|TRBV4-2|few|TRBJ2-1
TGTGCCAGCAGCAAACTGACTAGCGGCGAAAATGAGCAGTTCTTC
CASSKLTSGENEQFF
>NA|TRBV6-1|NA|TRBJ2-5
TGTGCCAGCCATAGCCCCTTCGGTACTCAAGAGACCCAGTACTTC
CASHSPFGTQETQYF
>NA|TRBV7-6|large|TRBJ1-6
TGTGCCAGCAGCTTCGGGGGCTGGGATTCACCCCTCCACTTT
CASSFGGWDSPLHF
>NA|TRBV7-2|large|TRBJ2-3
TGTGCCAGCAGCTATAGAGCCATGAGCACAGATACGCAGTATTTT
CASSYRAMSTDTQYF
>TRBD1|TRBV29-1|large|TRBJ2-2
TGCAGCGGGGGGACAGGGTTTAGCGGGGAGCTGTTTTTT
CSGGTGFSGELFF
>NA|TRBV5-1|large|TRBJ2-3
TGCGCCAGCAGTAATTCAGCGGCACAGGGTACGCAGTATTTT
CASSNSAAQGTQYF
>NA|TRBV4-2|NA|TRBJ1-3
TGTGCCAGCAGCCACGCTACCGGGACTGCCTACTCTGGAAACACCATATATTTT
CASSHATGTAYSGNTIYF
>NA|TRBV4-3|large|TRBJ1-6
TGCGCCAGCAGCCCTGATCTGGGGCTCCCGCAATCACCCCTCCACTTT
CASSPDLGLPQSPLHF
>TRBD1|TRBV4-3|hyperexpanded|TRBJ1-2
TGCGCCAGCAGCCTTGGACAGGGCACCTCTTTTACCTTC
CASSLGQGTSFTF